This T cell receptor (beta chain) appears in the sequencing data of a study of shared clonotypes between healthy human individuals. Study context: The cohort comprised a couple of women and a few men. Their ages spanned 18 to 49 years.

The material for each subset, its genomic DNA, was split evenly across several immunoSEQ plates. Here immunoSEQ multiplex PCR was the method, and the copy in TCRdb shows in-frame clones only, minus some. The sample consists of roughly 510,000 clones, 60% to 80% of them appearing once. This clone turned up a few times. V dropped 5 bases and J dropped 2 bases, with 11 bases sitting between them. CDR1 is LNHDA, CDR2 SQIVND, per germline (reference sequence). CDR3 length equals 14 residues. The origin of this receptor is a woman aged 35 to 49 in good health. Some clones in this sample may be carry-over from other donors' samples. The sample comprised PBMCs. The chain has TRBV19 and TRBJ2-3; D is ambiguous. The DNA of the CDR3 is TGTGCCAGTAGTGGTGGAAGGCCCACAGATACGCAGTATTTT. Amino acids: CASSGGRPTDTQYF. The full variable domain, rest sourced from reference TRBV19 and TRBJ2-3, is DGGITQSPKYLFRKEGQNVTLSCEQNLNHDAMYWYRQDPGQGLRLIYYSQIVNDFQKGDIAEGYSVSREKKESFPLTVTSAQKNPTAFYLCASSGGRPTDTQYFGPGTRLTVL.